The 14 T cell receptor beta chains in this list originate from one sample, sequenced in a study of shared clonotypes between healthy human individuals. This table comes from immunoSEQ multiplex PCR, and its TCRdb copy is limited to in-frame clones, with some not included. This table holds around 2.1 million clones, approximately 94% found once. The sequenced sample consisted of naive CD4+ T cells sorted from blood. Subset indicated: CD45RA+ positively selected. Receptors originate from a man aged 18 to 35 in good health.

The V and J genes are TRBV7-2 and TRBJ2-1, with D perhaps TRBD2 (7 bases). V was shortened by 5 bases and J by 9 bases, with 17 bases between the two germline ends. CDR1 is SGHTA, CDR2 FQGNSA, per germline. There are 14 residues in the CDR3. CDR3 in DNA: TGTGCCAGCAGCCGGGGGGCATTTGGTAGTGAGCAGTTCTTC. Amino acids: CASSRGAFGSEQFF. Variable domain in full (rest from reference TRBV7-2 and TRBJ2-1): GAGVSQSPSNKVTEKGKDVELRCDPISGHTALYWYRQSLGQGLEFLIYFQGNSAPDKSGLPSDRFSAERTGGSVSTLTIQRTQQEDSAVYLCASSRGAFGSEQFFGPGTRLTVL.

This chain uses TRBV7-2 with TRBJ2-3, with D uncertain. The germline V gene has CDR1 SGHTA and CDR2 FQGNSA. V was cut by 1 base and J by 6 bases, with 8 bases left in between. This CDR3 is 13 amino acids long. The CDR3 nucleotides are TGTGCCAGCAGCTTAGAGCTGGGGGATACGCAGTATTTT. Its protein product is CASSLELGDTQYF.

The J gene is TRBJ2-7, the V gene TRBV5-1; D may be TRBD1 (5 bases). Germline V gene data show CDR1 as SGHRS and CDR2 as YFSETQ. This CDR3 has 14 amino acids. The ends were cut back, 0 bases at V and 5 bases at J, with 12 bases in the middle. CDR3 in amino acids: CASSLVAGLNEQYF. The CDR3 DNA reads as TGCGCCAGCAGCTTGGTGGCAGGGCTGAACGAGCAGTACTTC. Complete variable domain (other parts from reference TRBV5-1 and TRBJ2-7): KAGVTQTPRYLIKTRGQQVTLSCSPISGHRSVSWYQQTPGQGLQFLFEYFSETQRNKGNFPGRFSGRQFSNSRSEMNVSTLELGDSALYLCASSLVAGLNEQYFGPGTRLTVT.

The chain joins TRBV4-1 to TRBJ2-2; D gene ambiguous. The ends were cut back, 2 bases at V and 0 bases at J, with 10 bases in the middle. The CDR3 is made up of 16 amino acids. The germline gives CDR1 MGHRA, CDR2 YSYEKL. Written as DNA, the CDR3 is TGCGCCAGCAGCCAATGGGCAGCAGCGAACACCGGGGAGCTGTTTTTT. Translation gives CASSQWAAANTGELFF.

The gene calls are TRBV5-6 and TRBJ1-4; 9 positions agree with TRBD1. Per germline, CDR1 SGHDT and CDR2 YYEEEE. The V gene end was trimmed by 0 bases and the J gene end by 7 bases; junction bases not matched to a gene: 4. CDR3 size: 15 residues. The CDR3 sequence: CASSLGTGAGEKLFF. The CDR3 DNA sequence: TGTGCCAGCAGCTTGGGGACAGGGGCAGGTGAAAAACTGTTTTTT.

This sequence joins TRBV11-2 and TRBJ1-1, with D unclear. The V and J ends lost 5 bases and 2 bases respectively, with 12 bases between them. CDR3 length: 14 amino acids. CDR1 and CDR2 from the germline V gene are SGHAT and FQNNGV. CDR3 DNA sequence: TGTGCCAGCAGCAGGGAGAAGTTCAACACTGAAGCTTTCTTT. Translating gives CASSREKFNTEAFF.

The V gene is TRBV7-2, the J gene TRBJ1-1; weak D call: TRBD1 (5 bases). The ends were cut back, 5 bases at V and 1 base at J, with 14 bases in the middle. The CDR3 contains 15 residues. CDR1 SGHTA and CDR2 FQGNSA come from the germline V gene. CDR3 DNA sequence: TGTGCCAGCAGCCCTTCTTGGGGGAGGAACACTGAAGCTTTCTTT. Encoded protein: CASSPSWGRNTEAFF.

V and J are TRBV5-1 and TRBJ1-4; D call uncertain. CDR1 SGHRS and CDR2 YFSETQ come from the germline V gene. This CDR3 is built from 13 residues. V was trimmed by 3 bases and J by 7 bases, leaving 10 bases between them. CDR3 coding DNA: TGCGCCAGCAGCTCGGAAGTTGGTGAAAAACTGTTTTTT. This codes for CASSSEVGEKLFF. Full variable domain (rest looked up from reference TRBV5-1 and TRBJ1-4): KAGVTQTPRYLIKTRGQQVTLSCSPISGHRSVSWYQQTPGQGLQFLFEYFSETQRNKGNFPGRFSGRQFSNSRSEMNVSTLELGDSALYLCASSSEVGEKLFFGSGTQLSVL.

The chain has TRBV5-6 and TRBJ1-5; D uncertain. With 2 bases removed from V and 0 bases from J, the gap between germline ends came to 0 bases. Germline V gene sequence: CDR1 SGHDT, CDR2 YYEEEE. This CDR3 comprises 12 residues. The CDR3 DNA sequence: TGTGCCAGCAGCTTTAGCAATCAGCCCCAGCATTTT. It encodes CASSFSNQPQHF.

The chain combines TRBV25-1 with TRBJ2-1, with 7 bases that match TRBD2. The V gene's germline CDR1 is MGHDK and CDR2 SYGVNS. Germline trimming cut 4 bases from V and 12 bases from J; bases unmatched to any gene: 3. The CDR3 is 11 residues long. The CDR3: CASSAGGGQFF. CDR3 DNA: TGTGCCAGCAGTGCTGGGGGGGGGCAGTTCTTC. Variable domain in full (rest from reference TRBV25-1 and TRBJ2-1): EADIYQTPRYLVIGTGKKITLECSQTMGHDKMYWYQQDPGMELHLIHYSYGVNSTEKGDLSSESTVSRIRTEHFPLTLESARPSHTSQYLCASSAGGGQFFGPGTRLTVL.

This chain joins TRBV18 and TRBJ1-4; a possible D gene is TRBD1 (6 bases). V was pared by 6 bases and J by 2 bases, with 13 bases between. The CDR3 is made up of 15 amino acids. Germline loops: CDR1 KGHSH, CDR2 LQKENI. CDR3 region: CASSLSTGTNEKLFF. Written as DNA, the CDR3 is TGTGCCAGCTCCCTATCGACAGGCACTAATGAAAAACTGTTTTTT.

The gene calls are TRBV19 and TRBJ2-7, with 9 bases aligning to TRBD1. Per germline, CDR1 LNHDA and CDR2 SQIVND (reference sequence). CDR3 length equals 15 residues. The V gene end was trimmed by 4 bases and the J gene end by 2 bases; junction bases not matched to a gene: 6. DNA for the CDR3: TGTGCCAGTAGTACAGAGCGGACAGGGGCCTACGAGCAGTACTTC. Its translation is CASSTERTGAYEQYF.

This chain uses TRBV18 with TRBJ1-2; no firm D call. V lost 6 bases to trimming and J lost 2 bases, with 13 bases between them. CDR1 is KGHSH and CDR2 is LQKENI in the germline V gene. The CDR3 is 14 amino acids. The CDR3 sequence: CASSHKAANYGYTF. CDR3 bases: TGTGCCAGCTCTCACAAGGCAGCCAACTATGGCTACACCTTC.

This sequence joins TRBV6-6 and TRBJ2-4; a possible D gene is TRBD2 (6 bases). This CDR3 spans 11 amino acids. Trimming took off 0 bases at V and 15 bases at J, with 9 bases between the two ends. Germline CDR1 is MNHNY and CDR2 is SVGAGI (reference sequence). The CDR3 DNA reads TGTGCCAGCAGTTACTCGCGGGACCGGTACTTC. Its translation: CASSYSRDRYF.